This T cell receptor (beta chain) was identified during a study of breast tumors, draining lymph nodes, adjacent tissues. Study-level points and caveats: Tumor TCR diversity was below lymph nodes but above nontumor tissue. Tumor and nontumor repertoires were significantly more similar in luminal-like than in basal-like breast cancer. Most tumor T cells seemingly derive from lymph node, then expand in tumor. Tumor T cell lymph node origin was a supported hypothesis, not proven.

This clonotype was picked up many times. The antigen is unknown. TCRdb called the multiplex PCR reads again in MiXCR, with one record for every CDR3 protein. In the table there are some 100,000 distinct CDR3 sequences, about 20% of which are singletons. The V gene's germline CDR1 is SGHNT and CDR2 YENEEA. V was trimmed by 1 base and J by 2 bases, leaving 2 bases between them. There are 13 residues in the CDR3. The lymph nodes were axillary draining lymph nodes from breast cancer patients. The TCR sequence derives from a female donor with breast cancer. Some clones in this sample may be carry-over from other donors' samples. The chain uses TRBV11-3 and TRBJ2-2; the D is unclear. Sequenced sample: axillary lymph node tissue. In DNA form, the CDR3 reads TGTGCCAGCAGCTTAGTCAACACCGGGGAGCTGTTTTTT. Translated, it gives CASSLVNTGELFF.